This T cell receptor beta chain was captured in a study of blood T cell repertoires in COVID-19. Across the whole study: Whether acute or convalescent, the COVID-19 samples came from the United States, Italy and Spain.

Methods used by the authors: Reference gene primers were amplified, and this amplification served to estimate nucleated cell counts. TCRdb keeps only in-frame clones here, not all; method: immunoSEQ multiplex PCR. The V and J calls and clone size were taken over from that table, and D and trimming were inferred from the DNA. Found here are some 69,000 clones, roughly 88% of them singletons; the top ten hold less than 0.6%. Looked up from germline, CDR1 is SGHNT and CDR2 is YENEEA. The V gene lost 1 base and the J gene lost 3 bases, with 13 bases spanning the gap. This CDR3 comprises 16 residues. The source of this sequence is a man in his forties or fifties with COVID-19, enrolled during active disease. V gene TRBV11-3 combines with J gene TRBJ2-1, with D possibly being TRBD2 (6 bases). The sample consisted of peripheral blood. CDR3 amino acids: CASSLGGIGGYNEQFF. The CDR3 DNA is TGTGCCAGCAGCTTAGGCGGGATCGGGGGCTACAATGAGCAGTTCTTC.